The 12 T cell receptor beta chains below come from one sample, sequenced in a study of a mutant IDH1 vaccine in newly diagnosed glioma. The time point denotes: week 11, during vaccination. Doses comprised 300 ug of mutant IDH1 20-mer peptide each, plus topical imiquimod. What these receptors recognize is not known. The protocol was immunoSEQ multiplex PCR, while the TCRdb copy is restricted to in-frame clones and leaves out a portion. The sample lists fewer than 75,000 clones; approximately 88% were seen once. This sample comprised PBMCs, obtained from a glioma patient whose treatment included an IDH1 peptide vaccine. All receptors derive from a woman in her forties or fifties with glioma.

In DNA form, the CDR3 reads TGTGCCAGCAGTAAGGGACATTCGCAGTATTTT. It encodes CASSKGHSQYF. The chain recombines TRBV6-5 with TRBJ2-3, with D possibly being TRBD1 (6 bases). V dropped 5 bases and J dropped 10 bases, with 10 bases sitting between them. This CDR3 has 11 residues. CDR1 MNHEY and CDR2 SVGAGI come from the germline V gene.

The chain's CDR3 is CAWSVQGAHGYTF. For the CDR3, the DNA is TGTGCCTGGAGTGTACAGGGGGCGCATGGCTACACCTTC. V gene TRBV30 combines with J gene TRBJ1-2; 9 bases map to TRBD1. CDR3 length: 13 amino acids. Germline CDR1 reads GTSNPN; CDR2 reads SVGIG (reference sequence). The junction had 2 bases not matched to a gene; V was cut back by 0 bases and J by 6 bases. Looking up the rest from reference TRBV30 and TRBJ1-2 gives the full variable domain: SQTIHQWPATLVQPVGSPLSLECTVEGTSNPNLYWYRQAAGRGLQLLFYSVGIGQISSEVPQNLSASRPQDRQFILSSKKLLLSDSGFYLCAWSVQGAHGYTFGSGTRLTVV.

This clone appeared once. The chain is built from TRBV2 and TRBJ2-5; perhaps D is TRBD1 or TRBD2 (5 bases each). Trimming stripped 3 bases from V and 0 bases from J, with 5 bases between. This CDR3 has 13 amino acids. CDR1 and CDR2 from the germline V gene are SNHLY and FYNNEI. CDR3 bases: TGTGCCAGCAGTGAGGGGGACCAAGAGACCCAGTACTTC. Protein product: CASSEGDQETQYF.

This chain links TRBV7-6 with TRBJ2-3; TRBD2 agrees at 7 bases. The CDR3 has 16 residues. V was clipped by 0 bases and J by 1 base; unmatched bases: 4. Germline V gives CDR1 SGHVS, CDR2 FNYEAQ. The CDR3 spells CASSLAPSGRTDTQYF. In nucleotides, the CDR3 is TGTGCCAGCAGCTTAGCCCCTAGCGGACGCACAGATACGCAGTATTTT.

The V and J genes are TRBV6-1 and TRBJ1-1; 8 positions agree with TRBD1. There are 15 residues in the CDR3. Trimming removed 5 bases from V and 0 bases from J; junction bases left unmatched: 5. Germline V lookup: CDR1 MNHNS, CDR2 SASEGT. The CDR3 sequence: CASSSWTGMNTEAFF. The CDR3 coding sequence is TGTGCCAGCAGTTCGTGGACAGGGATGAACACTGAAGCTTTCTTT.

V usage is TRBV25-1 and J usage is TRBJ1-1, with D hard to call. The CDR3 is 12 amino acids. Germline values: CDR1 MGHDK, CDR2 SYGVNS. Trimming took 4 bases from V and 11 from J, leaving 14 bases between them. The CDR3 DNA is TGTGCCAGCAGTGCCTCCGGGCAAAAGGCTTTCTTT. It yields the protein CASSASGQKAFF.

This chain links TRBV29-1 with TRBJ1-2, with no clear D. The CDR3 sequence is 12 residues long. Trimming pared 3 bases from V and 5 bases from J, leaving 10 bases between. Germline lookup yields CDR1 SQVTM and CDR2 ANQGSEA. The CDR3 DNA reads TGCAGCGTTGAGGACGCAGCGTATGGCTACACCTTC. Its protein product is CSVEDAAYGYTF.

On this clone itself: The sample has other DNA sequences that encode this CDR3 too. The chain has TRBV5-1 and TRBJ2-7; D gene uncertain. The CDR3 has 12 residues. Germline loops: CDR1 SGHRS, CDR2 YFSETQ. Trimming took 1 base from V and 2 from J, leaving 4 bases between them. The CDR3 DNA reads TGCGCCAGCAGCTTGACAACCTACGAGCAGTACTTC. Translation gives CASSLTTYEQYF.

This chain connects TRBV7-2 to TRBJ2-3; the match to TRBD1 covers 8 bases. Germline V gene data show CDR1 as SGHTA and CDR2 as FQGNSA. The length of the CDR3 is 15 residues. The V segment lost 1 base and the J segment 7 bases; nucleotides outside the gene matches: 7. CDR3 bases: TGTGCCAGCAGCTTAGACGGACAGGGTACCAATACGCAGTATTTT. Protein: CASSLDGQGTNTQYF.

Worth noting for this clone: The same CDR3 can be traced to other DNA sequences in this sample. This chain links TRBV18 with TRBJ1-1, with TRBD1 as a possible D gene (5 bases). The CDR3 contains 12 residues. Between the trimmed V and J ends, which lost 1 base and 5 bases, there was a span of 5 bases. Germline V lookup: CDR1 KGHSH, CDR2 LQKENI. CDR3 loop: CASSPQGTEAFF. The CDR3 DNA sequence: TGTGCCAGCTCACCACAGGGGACTGAAGCTTTCTTT.

The chain links TRBV5-1 to TRBJ2-3; D possibly matches TRBD1 or TRBD2 (5 bases each). The CDR3 is made up of 15 amino acids. Germline V gene data show CDR1 as SGHRS and CDR2 as YFSETQ. V dropped 3 bases and J dropped 8 bases, with 19 bases sitting between them. The CDR3 DNA is TGCGCCAGCAGCTACTCCGGGACCGCCCCCCGTACGCAGTATTTT. Translation: CASSYSGTAPRTQYF.

The V call is TRBV5-4, the J call TRBJ2-2, with a possible D match to TRBD2 (7 bases). This CDR3 comprises 16 residues. V lost 3 bases and J 4 bases, leaving 16 bases between the germline ends. Germline CDR1 and CDR2: SGHNT and YYREEE (reference sequence). CDR3 sequence reads: CASSSKAGAFTGELFF. The DNA for the CDR3 is TGTGCCAGCAGCTCTAAGGCGGGGGCCTTCACCGGGGAGCTGTTTTTT.